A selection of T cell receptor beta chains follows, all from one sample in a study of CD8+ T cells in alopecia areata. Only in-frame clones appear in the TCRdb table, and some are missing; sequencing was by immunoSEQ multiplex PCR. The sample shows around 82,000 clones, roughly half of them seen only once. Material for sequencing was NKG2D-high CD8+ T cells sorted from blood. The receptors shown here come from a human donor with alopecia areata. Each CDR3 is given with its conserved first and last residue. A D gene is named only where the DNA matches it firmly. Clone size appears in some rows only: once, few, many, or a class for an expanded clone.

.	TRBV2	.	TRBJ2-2	TGTGCCAGCATGAGGGAGAACGGGGAGCTGTTTTTT	CASMRENGELFF
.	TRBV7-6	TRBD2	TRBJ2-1	TGTGCCAGCAGCCCCGGACTAGGGGACAATGAGCAGTTCTTC	CASSPGLGDNEQFF
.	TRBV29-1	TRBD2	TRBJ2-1	TGCAGCGTTCCCACCTCTAGCGGGAAGTTCTTC	CSVPTSSGKFF
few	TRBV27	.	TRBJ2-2	TGTGCCAGCAGTTCCCCTGACCGGGAGCTGTTTTTT	CASSSPDRELFF
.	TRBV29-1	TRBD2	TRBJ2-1	TGCAGCGTGGAGGGACTAGCGGTCGTCAATGAGCAGTTCTTC	CSVEGLAVVNEQFF
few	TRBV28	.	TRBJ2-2	TGTGCCAGCAGTTTGGTGTCCAAAGGGCTGTTTTTT	CASSLVSKGLFF
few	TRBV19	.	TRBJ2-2	TGTGCCAGTAGCATTGACAGTATTTGGTCGACCGGGGAGCTGTTTTTT	CASSIDSIWSTGELFF
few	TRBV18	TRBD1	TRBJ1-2	TGTGCCAGCTCACCACCGCTACCCACAGGGGACTATGGCTACACCTTC	CASSPPLPTGDYGYTF
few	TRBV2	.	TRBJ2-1	TGTGCCAGCAGTGAAGCGAGATTAAATGAGCAGTTCTTC	CASSEARLNEQFF
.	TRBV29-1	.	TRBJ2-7	TGCAGCGTTTCTCGGGACACTGGGCACGAGCAGTACTTC	CSVSRDTGHEQYF
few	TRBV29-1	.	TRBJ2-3	TGCAGCGTTGACGCAGGGTGGTCAGATACGCAGTATTTT	CSVDAGWSDTQYF
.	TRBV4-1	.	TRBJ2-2	TGCGCCAGCAGCCAAGTTTCAGGGGCTACCGGGGAGCTGTTTTTT	CASSQVSGATGELFF
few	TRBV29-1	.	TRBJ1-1	TGCAGCGTTGAAGCGGGGGCTGAAGCTTTCTTT	CSVEAGAEAFF
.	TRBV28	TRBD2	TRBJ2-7	TGTGCCAGCAGTTTACTGACTAGCGGGCCCTCCTACGAGCAGTACTTC	CASSLLTSGPSYEQYF
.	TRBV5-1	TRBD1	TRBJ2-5	TGCGCCAGCGACCCGGGACAGGGGGGTATCGAAGAGACCCAGTACTTC	CASDPGQGGIEETQYF
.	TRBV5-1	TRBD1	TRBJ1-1	TGCGCCAGCAGCAAGACAGGGGGGACTGAAGCTTTCTTT	CASSKTGGTEAFF
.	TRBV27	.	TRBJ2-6	TGTGCCAGCAGTGGGGTTGGGCTCTCTGGGGCCAACGTCCTGACTTTC	CASSGVGLSGANVLTF
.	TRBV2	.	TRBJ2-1	TGTGCCAGCAGGATAGTTCCAGACAATGAGCAGTTCTTC	CASRIVPDNEQFF
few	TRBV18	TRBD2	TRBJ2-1	TGTGCCAGCTCACCCGTGGGGGGGGCCTACAATGAGCAGTTCTTC	CASSPVGGAYNEQFF
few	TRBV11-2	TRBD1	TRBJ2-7	TGTGCCAGCACGACCGGGACAGGCTACGAGCAGTACTTC	CASTTGTGYEQYF
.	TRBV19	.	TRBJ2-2	TGTGCCAGTAGTATCGGTACTACACTAGTCGCGAACACCGGGGAGCTGTTTTTT	CASSIGTTLVANTGELFF
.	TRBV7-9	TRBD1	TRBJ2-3	TGTGCCAGCAGCCCGGGGACAGGGGCGTTCACAGATACGCAGTATTTT	CASSPGTGAFTDTQYF
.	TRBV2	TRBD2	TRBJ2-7	TGTGCCAGCAAGAGGACTAGCGGGAGTTCTCTTTTTTACGAGCAGTACTTC	CASKRTSGSSLFYEQYF
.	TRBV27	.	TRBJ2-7	TGTGCCAGCAGTATGACAGGTCCCCCTCTCGAGCAGTACTTC	CASSMTGPPLEQYF
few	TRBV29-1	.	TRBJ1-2	TGCAGCGTTGATCTTCAAACCCATGGCTACACCTTC	CSVDLQTHGYTF
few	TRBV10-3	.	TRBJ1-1	TGTGCCGTCCTGATTGGAAGCACTGAAGCTTTCTTT	CAVLIGSTEAFF
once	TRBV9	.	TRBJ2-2	TGTGCCAGCAGCGTAAAGGGGTTTTCCGGGGAGCTGTTTTTT	CASSVKGFSGELFF
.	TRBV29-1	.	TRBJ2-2	TGCAGCGTTGAAGAAGCGGTACAGGGTGGGGCGGGGGAGCTGTTTTTT	CSVEEAVQGGAGELFF
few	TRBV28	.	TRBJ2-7	TGTGCCAGCAGCCCTCTGGGGTTCGAGCAGTACTTC	CASSPLGFEQYF
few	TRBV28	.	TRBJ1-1	TGTGCCAGGCATCGACAGACCACAGCTTTCTTT	CARHRQTTAFF
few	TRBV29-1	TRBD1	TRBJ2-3	TGCAGCGTTGGAGGGGGCGACACAGATACGCAGTATTTT	CSVGGGDTDTQYF
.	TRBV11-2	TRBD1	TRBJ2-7	TGTGCCAGCAGCTCTTCCCCAGGGACAGGGGGCAACTACGAGCAGTACTTC	CASSSSPGTGGNYEQYF
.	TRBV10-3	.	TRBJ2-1	TGTGCCATCAGTGAGGCAGCCCCCAACTCCTACAATGAGCAGTTCTTC	CAISEAAPNSYNEQFF
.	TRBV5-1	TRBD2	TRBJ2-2	TGCGCCAGCAGCTCCCGAGCGGGGGCTACCGGGGAGCTGTTTTTT	CASSSRAGATGELFF
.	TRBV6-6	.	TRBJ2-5	TGTGCCAGCGGGTCGGGAGAGACCCAGTACTTC	CASGSGETQYF
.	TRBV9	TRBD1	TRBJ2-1	TGTGCCAGCAGCGCCAGACAGGGCCCCTACAATGAGCAGTTCTTC	CASSARQGPYNEQFF
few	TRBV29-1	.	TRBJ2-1	TGCAGCGTTGTATCGGGGGACCCCTACAATGAGCAGTTCTTC	CSVVSGDPYNEQFF
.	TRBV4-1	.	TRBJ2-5	TGCGCCAGCAGCCGTATAGGGGCCGGGGAGACCCAGTACTTC	CASSRIGAGETQYF
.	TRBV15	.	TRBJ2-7	TGTGCCACCAGCTCCAGCGACGAGCAGTACTTC	CATSSSDEQYF
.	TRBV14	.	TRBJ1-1	TGTGCCAGCAGCCAAGCAACAAGCACTGAAGCTTTCTTT	CASSQATSTEAFF
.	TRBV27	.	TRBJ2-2	TGTGCCAGCAGTTTTTTCCCAGGGCCGTCCCTCCCCGGGGAGCTGTTTTTT	CASSFFPGPSLPGELFF